In its sample, the clone carrying this TCR beta chain was seen a few times. The antigen is not known. This sample is part of a study of T-cell memory formation after mild COVID-19. Study-wide context: For the most part, TCR clusters were specific to one donor.

CDR3 length: 13 residues. Trimming took off 3 bases at V and 8 bases at J, with 13 bases between the two ends. Germline V gene sequence: CDR1 DFQATT, CDR2 SNEGSKA (reference sequence). TCRdb used MiXCR to reprocess the 5' RACE reads, holding one entry per CDR3 protein. The sample yields 350,000 to 400,000 distinct CDR3 sequences, approximately 14% seen once. Findings of the study overall: The appearance of some responding clones in pre-infection memory suggested that cross-reactive memory joined. CD4/CD8 balance held among clones contracting day 15 to 85, and later expanders leaned CD4+. Of the contracting clones, CD4+ ones lay mainly in CM and EM, and CD8+ ones in EMRA.

The V and J genes are TRBV20-1 and TRBJ1-4; D unclear. This sequence originates from a man aged 18 to 29 who had mild COVID-19 (a few samples of this study predate the infection). Cell type and time point are not known. The sample taken for sequencing was PBMCs or a T cell subset sorted from them (not recorded which). CDR3 DNA sequence: TGCAGTGCTAGTTACGCTTCCCGGGAAAAACTGTTTTTT. Translating it yields CSASYASREKLFF.